A selection of T cell receptor beta chains follows, all from one sample in a study of OX40 agonist ivuxolimab in advanced cancers. TCRdb's table, derived via immunoSEQ multiplex PCR, lists solely in-frame clones and lacks some. The data contain more than 95,000 clones, approximately 94% of them singletons. The specimen comprised CD4+ or CD8+ T cells sorted from blood, sampled in a trial of the OX40 agonist ivuxolimab. The source is an adult with an advanced solid tumor such as melanoma, head and neck, liver or kidney cancer. CDR3s leave out the opening cysteine and the closing phenylalanine or tryptophan.

v_call cdr3_aa
TRBV19 ASSIVAIPEDTQY
TRBV11-2 ASSLVLGRGNYGYT
TRBV5-1 ASSFQTGSAVSGANVLT
TRBV5-8 ASTQNSNQPQH
TRBV19 ASSRQGDRGEQY
TRBV10-2 ASNLAGGGTDTQY
TRBV6-1 ASTLGRSSYEQY
TRBV10-3 AISRGREGEKLF
TRBV4-3 ASSQVWGTGELF
TRBV5-3 ARRDLVPGLAAPYEQY
TRBV18 ASSPQTSGGNTGELF
TRBV28 ASTLGGTEAF